The 22 T cell receptor beta chains listed next were all sequenced from one sample in a study of cytomegalovirus exposure and HLA in healthy donors. Repertoires were generated with immunoSEQ multiplex PCR, while TCRdb's copy carries only in-frame clones and drops some. The table shows about 95,000 clones, with less than 85% occurring only once. Sequencing input: PBMCs. The receptors were sampled from a man between 18 and 29 years old in good health and CMV-seropositive.

The chain has TRBV5-8 and TRBJ2-7; TRBD2 matches at 7 bases. Germline V gene sequence: CDR1 SGHTS, CDR2 YDEGEE. V lost 0 bases, J lost 3 bases, and 6 bases stayed unmatched. The CDR3 sequence is 15 residues long. The CDR3 loop is CASSLVDGRIYEQYV. In DNA form, the CDR3 reads TGTGCCAGCAGCTTGGTCGACGGGAGGATCTACGAGCAGTACGTC.

This sequence joins TRBV27 and TRBJ2-5, with 13 bases aligning to TRBD2. TRBJ2-7 matches the DNA end more closely, so the J call is doubtful. This CDR3 is built from 14 residues. CDR1 is MNHEY, CDR2 SMNVEV, per germline (reference sequence). As DNA, the CDR3 is TGTGCCAGCAAAGGGACTAGCGGGACCTACGAGCAGTACTTC. Amino acid sequence: CASKGTSGTYEQYF.

V and J are TRBV19 and TRBJ1-3; D not certain. Germline V gene sequence: CDR1 LNHDA, CDR2 SQIVND (reference sequence). The CDR3 covers 14 residues. V lost 9 bases and J 8 bases, leaving 20 bases between the germline ends. The CDR3 protein is CASNTDPAADTIYF. The CDR3 DNA reads TGTGCCAGCAATACAGATCCTGCTGCAGACACCATATATTTT. Based on the CDR3 plus reference TRBV19 and TRBJ1-3, the full variable domain is DGGITQSPKYLFRKEGQNVTLSCEQNLNHDAMYWYRQDPGQGLRLIYYSQIVNDFQKGDIAEGYSVSREKKESFPLTVTSAQKNPTAFYLCASNTDPAADTIYFGEGSWLTVV.

The rearrangement links TRBV19 to TRBJ2-2, with 11 bases that match TRBD1. Losses at the gene ends were 6 bases for V and 3 bases for J; bases not matched to a gene: 9. The germline gives CDR1 LNHDA, CDR2 SQIVND (reference sequence). CDR3 length equals 17 residues. The CDR3 region is CASSRSGQGGDTGELFF. For the CDR3, the DNA is TGTGCCAGTAGCCGATCGGGACAGGGGGGGGACACCGGGGAGCTGTTTTTT.

The genes are TRBV7-9 and TRBJ2-1, with a tentative D call TRBD2 (6 bases). Trimming left V 1 base short and J 6 bases short, with 19 bases between. This CDR3 has 17 amino acids. CDR1 is SEHNR and CDR2 is FQNEAQ in the germline V gene (reference sequence). CDR3 sequence: CASSLEVGGMVGNEQFF. The DNA for the CDR3 is TGTGCCAGCAGCTTAGAAGTGGGCGGGATGGTAGGCAATGAGCAGTTCTTC. The full variable domain, in which reference TRBV7-9 and TRBJ2-1 provide the parts outside the CDR3, is DTGVSQNPRHKITKRGQNVTFRCDPISEHNRLYWYRQTLGQGPEFLTYFQNEAQLEKSRLLSDRFSAERPKGSFSTLEIQRTEQGDSAMYLCASSLEVGGMVGNEQFFGPGTRLTVL.

This clone is a singleton in its sample. The rearrangement uses TRBV6-6 and TRBJ1-2; D remains unclear. The germline gives CDR1 MNHNY, CDR2 SVGAGI (reference sequence). V lost 5 bases to trimming and J lost 2 bases, with 9 bases between them. The length of the CDR3 is 13 residues. CDR3 nucleotide sequence: TGTGCCAGCAGTGATTTCGGGAACTATGGCTACACCTTC. Its protein product is CASSDFGNYGYTF.

The chain is built from TRBV5-1 and TRBJ2-3; D uncertain. Between the trimmed V and J ends, which lost 1 base and 3 bases, there was a span of 6 bases. CDR3 size: 13 residues. CDR1 SGHRS and CDR2 YFSETQ come from the germline V gene. CDR3 protein: CASSLQRTDTQYF. For the CDR3, the DNA is TGCGCCAGCAGCTTGCAACGGACAGATACGCAGTATTTT. Based on the CDR3 plus reference TRBV5-1 and TRBJ2-3, the full variable domain is KAGVTQTPRYLIKTRGQQVTLSCSPISGHRSVSWYQQTPGQGLQFLFEYFSETQRNKGNFPGRFSGRQFSNSRSEMNVSTLELGDSALYLCASSLQRTDTQYFGPGTRLTVL.

The chain uses TRBV28 and TRBJ1-3; 7 nucleotides line up with TRBD1. The CDR3 contains 16 residues. Losses at the gene ends were 3 bases for V and 0 bases for J; bases not matched to a gene: 5. Per germline, CDR1 MDHEN and CDR2 SYDVKM. The CDR3: CASSFHQGVSGNTIYF. The DNA of the CDR3 is TGTGCCAGCAGTTTCCATCAGGGGGTCTCTGGAAACACCATATATTTT.

The chain combines TRBV5-1 with TRBJ2-3, with TRBD1 identical over 7 bases. The CDR3 contains 15 residues. Germline V gene sequence: CDR1 SGHRS, CDR2 YFSETQ. The junction had 7 bases not matched to a gene; V was cut back by 4 bases and J by 2 bases. The CDR3 here is CASSKRGPDTDTQYF. The CDR3 bases are TGCGCCAGCAGCAAAAGGGGGCCCGACACAGATACGCAGTATTTT.

The V and J genes are TRBV27 and TRBJ1-1; D gene ambiguous. V was cut by 4 bases and J by 4 bases, with 10 bases left in between. The germline gives CDR1 MNHEY, CDR2 SMNVEV (reference sequence). The CDR3 has 13 amino acids. The CDR3 nucleotides read TGTGCCAGCAGTTCCCCCGGGGTCACTGAAGCTTTCTTT. It specifies CASSSPGVTEAFF.

V gene TRBV2 combines with J gene TRBJ1-5, with 7 bases fitting TRBD1. In germline, CDR1 is SNHLY, CDR2 FYNNEI. With 6 bases clipped from V and 3 bases from J, the junction kept 2 bases outside the gene matches. The CDR3 sequence is 13 residues long. CDR3 bases: TGTGCCAGCAGGGGACAGTCCAATCAGCCCCAGCATTTT. Its protein is CASRGQSNQPQHF.

Written as DNA, the CDR3 is TGTGCCAGCAGCGCCGCCGGGACAGGGGGTCACCTCTACGAGCAGTACGTC. This encodes CASSAAGTGGHLYEQYV. This chain joins TRBV5-4 and TRBJ2-7, with 11 bases aligning to TRBD1. The germline CDR1 and CDR2 sequences are SGHNT and YYREEE (reference sequence). V trimming: 4 bases; J trimming: 3 bases; junction bases outside the gene matches: 12. This CDR3 comprises 17 residues.

J is TRBJ2-2 and V is TRBV5-4; 9 bases are shared with TRBD1. V was clipped by 0 bases and J by 1 base; unmatched bases: 1. The CDR3 consists of 16 residues. Germline values: CDR1 SGHNT, CDR2 YYREEE (reference sequence). The chain's CDR3 is CASSLGTGVNTGELFF. For the CDR3, the DNA is TGTGCCAGCAGCTTGGGGACAGGGGTGAACACCGGGGAGCTGTTTTTT.

The chain links TRBV25-1 to TRBJ2-3, with a tentative D call TRBD1 (5 bases). The CDR3 is 15 amino acids. The germline CDR1 and CDR2 sequences are MGHDK and SYGVNS. V was pared by 3 bases and J by 4 bases, with 14 bases between. CDR3 in amino acids: CASSDPGIHADTQYF. In nucleotides, the CDR3 is TGTGCCAGCAGTGACCCAGGGATCCACGCAGATACGCAGTATTTT.

The rearrangement joins TRBV28 to TRBJ1-3; 10 bases are a match to TRBD1. CDR1 and CDR2 (germline): MDHEN, SYDVKM. There are 15 residues in the CDR3. The V segment lost 4 bases and the J segment 3 bases; nucleotides outside the gene matches: 3. In DNA, the CDR3 is TGTGCCAGCAGTTCCGGGACAGGGGTTGGAAACACCATATATTTT. Residues: CASSSGTGVGNTIYF. Full variable domain (remainder filled in from reference TRBV28 and TRBJ1-3): DVKVTQSSRYLVKRTGEKVFLECVQDMDHENMFWYRQDPGLGLRLIYFSYDVKMKEKGDIPEGYSVSREKKERFSLILESASTNQTSMYLCASSSGTGVGNTIYFGEGSWLTVV.

The rearrangement joins TRBV19 to TRBJ2-2; D may be TRBD1 (6 bases). The germline V gene has CDR1 LNHDA and CDR2 SQIVND (reference sequence). This CDR3 is 14 amino acids long. Between the trimmed V and J ends, which lost 6 bases and 6 bases, there was a span of 14 bases. The CDR3 protein is CASRQGPRAGELFF. In DNA, the CDR3 is TGTGCCAGTAGACAGGGTCCTAGGGCCGGGGAGCTGTTTTTT.

V and J are TRBV19 and TRBJ1-3; no clear D. V lost 7 bases and J lost 0, with 10 bases in between. CDR1 is LNHDA, CDR2 SQIVND, per germline (reference sequence). The CDR3 has 14 amino acids. The chain's CDR3 is CASIRDPSGNTIYF. CDR3 nucleotides: TGTGCCAGTATTCGGGATCCCTCTGGAAACACCATATATTTT.

The chain combines TRBV5-1 with TRBJ2-2; D gene uncertain. In germline, CDR1 is SGHRS, CDR2 YFSETQ. The CDR3 covers 12 residues. The V end lost 4 bases, the J end lost 8 bases, and 9 bases lay between the germline ends. Written as DNA, the CDR3 is TGCGCCAGCAGCCCACTGCTAGGGGAGCTGTTTTTT. It translates to CASSPLLGELFF.

The V gene is TRBV4-1, the J gene TRBJ1-4, with D possibly matching TRBD1 (6 bases). Trimming shortened V by 0 bases and J by 2 bases, and 25 bases separated the two germline ends. The CDR3 runs to 21 residues. CDR1 and CDR2 from the germline V gene are MGHRA and YSYEKL. CDR3: CASSQDTPMGRVGATNEKLFF. In DNA, the CDR3 is TGCGCCAGCAGCCAAGATACCCCGATGGGGCGGGTGGGGGCGACTAATGAAAAACTGTTTTTT.

The V and J genes are TRBV27 and TRBJ1-2; 7 bases agree with TRBD1. Trimming removed 5 bases from V and 5 bases from J; junction bases left unmatched: 23. The germline gives CDR1 MNHEY, CDR2 SMNVEV (reference sequence). The CDR3 has 19 amino acids. CDR3: CASSHAGTAGAADLYGYTF. CDR3 sequence (DNA): TGTGCCAGCAGTCACGCAGGGACAGCAGGAGCCGCTGACCTTTATGGCTACACCTTC.

The V call is TRBV10-2, the J call TRBJ2-5; 9 bases line up with TRBD2. Per the germline V gene, CDR1 is WSHSY and CDR2 is SAAADI. The J segment lost 3 bases and the V segment lost 5 bases, leaving 10 bases of the junction unmatched. The CDR3 has 16 amino acids. CDR3 sequence (DNA): TGCGCCAGCAGTCAACTGACTAGCGGACCTAAAGAGACCCAGTACTTC. Translation gives CASSQLTSGPKETQYF.

The rearrangement joins TRBV28 to TRBJ2-1, with 9 positions matching TRBD2. After removal of 3 bases from V and 10 bases from J, the junction contained 10 bases not matched to a gene. The CDR3 covers 15 residues. From germline, CDR1 is MDHEN and CDR2 SYDVKM. The chain's CDR3 is CASSLPSGIPGEQFF. CDR3 DNA sequence: TGTGCCAGCAGTTTGCCTAGCGGGATCCCCGGGGAGCAGTTCTTC.